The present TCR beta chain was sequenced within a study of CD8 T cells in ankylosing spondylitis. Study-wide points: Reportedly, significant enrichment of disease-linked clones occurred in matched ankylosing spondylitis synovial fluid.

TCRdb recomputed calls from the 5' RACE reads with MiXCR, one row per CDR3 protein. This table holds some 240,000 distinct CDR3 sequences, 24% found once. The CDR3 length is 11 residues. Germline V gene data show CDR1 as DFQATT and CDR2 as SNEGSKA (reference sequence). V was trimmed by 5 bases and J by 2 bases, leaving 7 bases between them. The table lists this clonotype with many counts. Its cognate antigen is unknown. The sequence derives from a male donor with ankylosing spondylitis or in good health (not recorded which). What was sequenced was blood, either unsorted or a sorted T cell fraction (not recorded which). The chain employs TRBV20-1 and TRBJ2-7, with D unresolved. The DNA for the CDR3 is TGCAGTGCTGCAAGAGCCTACGAGCAGTACTTC. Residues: CSAARAYEQYF.